This T cell receptor (beta chain) was recorded in a study of Ad26.COV2.S vaccination and SARS-CoV-2 variants. The study's findings and limits: Vaccine and placebo recipients had comparable breadth of non-spike TCRs.

The table came from immunoSEQ multiplex PCR; TCRdb's copy has only in-frame clones and leaves some out. The sample contains some 480,000 clones, approximately 88% of which appear only once. On this clone: Its target is not known.

Described treatment: approximately 18 received Ad26.COV2.S at low or high dose, single or two shots; roughly 5 received placebo; per-sample allocation not given. Sampling took place 63 days after the first vaccine or placebo injection. Germline-derived CDR1 and CDR2 are SQVTM and ANQGSEA. This CDR3 comprises 13 residues. Between the trimmed V and J ends, which lost 6 bases and 0 bases, there was a span of 8 bases. Sequenced material: peripheral blood, taken in a trial of Ad26.COV2.S vaccine versus placebo. The chain has TRBV29-1 and TRBJ1-4, with D unresolved. The TCR comes from a person aged 18 to 59 who received the Ad26.COV2.S COVID-19 vaccine or a placebo. The CDR3 is CSVAPTTNEKLFF. The CDR3 DNA reads as TGCAGCGTAGCTCCTACAACTAATGAAAAACTGTTTTTT.